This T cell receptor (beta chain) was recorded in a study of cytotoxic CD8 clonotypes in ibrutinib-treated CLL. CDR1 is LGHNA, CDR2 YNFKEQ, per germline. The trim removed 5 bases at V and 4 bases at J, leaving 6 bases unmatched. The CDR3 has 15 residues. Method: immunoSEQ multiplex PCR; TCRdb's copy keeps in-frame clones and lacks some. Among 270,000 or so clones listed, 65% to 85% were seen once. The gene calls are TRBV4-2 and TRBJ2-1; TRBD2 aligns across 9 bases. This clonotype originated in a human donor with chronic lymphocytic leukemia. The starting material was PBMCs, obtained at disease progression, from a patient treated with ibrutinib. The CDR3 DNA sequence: TGTGCCAGCAGCGAGACTAGCGGAAATTACAATGAGCAGTTCTTC. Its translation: CASSETSGNYNEQFF.